The clone carrying this T cell receptor (beta chain) was recorded only once. Trimming cost V 8 bases and J 0 bases, with 8 bases left between them. There are 13 residues in the CDR3. The germline V gene encodes CDR1 WSHSY and CDR2 SAAADI. Original data processing: Amplification from reference gene primers served as the basis for estimated nucleated cell counts. The assay was immunoSEQ multiplex PCR, and TCRdb's table has in-frame clones only and misses some. V, J and clone size reflect that table, while D and trimming were determined from the DNA. The sample holds 130,000 or so clones; 81% are singletons and the top ten take about 8.4%. The data were obtained in a study of blood T cell repertoires in COVID-19. Study-level information: Spain, Italy and the United States supplied samples that represented acute and convalescent COVID-19. The cDNA or gDNA used as material had been derived from T cells, B-cell-depleted T cells, or PBMCs.

The TCR originated in a woman aged 55-69 years with active or convalescent COVID-19. This chain uses TRBV10-2 with TRBJ1-3, with D uncertain. What was sequenced was peripheral blood. CDR3 region: CASEAFSGNTIYF. The DNA of the CDR3 is TGCGCCAGCGAAGCCTTCTCTGGAAACACCATATATTTT.